A selection of T cell receptor beta chains follows, all from one sample in a study of breast tumors, draining lymph nodes, adjacent tissues. TCRdb re-analysed the multiplex PCR reads in MiXCR, keeping a single row per CDR3 protein. The sample records approximately 230,000 distinct CDR3 sequences, 34% being singletons. The sample comprised axillary lymph node tissue. These receptors all come from a female donor with breast cancer. Some clones in this sample may be carry-over from other donors' samples. Each CDR3 is given with its conserved first and last residue. Fields, in order: clone size, D gene, J gene, V gene, CDR3 DNA, CDR3 protein. The D gene is left open where the match is weak. Clone size appears in some rows only: once, few, many, or a class for an expanded clone.

>-|-|TRBJ2-7|TRBV5-6
TGTGCCAGCAGCTTGGATCTCACGCCCCCACGCGAGCAGTACTTC
CASSLDLTPPREQYF
>many|TRBD2|TRBJ2-1|TRBV20-1
TGCAGTGCCTGGGACTATGTCTACAATGAGCAGTTCTTC
CSAWDYVYNEQFF
>-|-|TRBJ2-3|TRBV2
TGTGCCAGCGGGGGGACCGGGGATACGCAGTATTTT
CASGGTGDTQYF
>-|TRBD2|TRBJ2-3|TRBV28
TGTGCCAGCAGTTTAGGGAGGGGGCGGCTAGCGGGAGAAAGGACAGATACGCAGTATTTT
CASSLGRGRLAGERTDTQYF
>-|-|TRBJ1-6|TRBV19
TGTGCCAGTAGTAGGGGGGGACGGTCCGCCGGGAATTCACCCCTCCACTTT
CASSRGGRSAGNSPLHF
>-|TRBD2|TRBJ2-3|TRBV20-1
TGCAGTGCTAGAAGGTCCCTAGCGGGAGCCGATACGCAGTATTTT
CSARRSLAGADTQYF
>many|-|TRBJ2-5|TRBV7-8
TGTGCCAGCAGCTACGCCGGGAAAATAGAGACCCAGTACTTC
CASSYAGKIETQYF
>many|TRBD1|TRBJ1-5|TRBV7-2
TGTGCCAGCAGCTTAGGGGACAGGGTGAGCAATCAGCCCCAGCATTTT
CASSLGDRVSNQPQHF
>many|-|TRBJ2-3|TRBV2
TGTGCCAGCAGTGAGGCAACAAGCACAGATACGCAGTATTTT
CASSEATSTDTQYF
>many|TRBD2|TRBJ2-2|TRBV7-6
TGTGCCAGCAGCCGGGGGGGGGTGACCGGGGAGCTGTTTTTT
CASSRGGVTGELFF
>many|-|TRBJ1-5|TRBV15
TGTGCCACCAGCAGAGATCGGGCGAGTAGCAATCAGCCCCAGCATTTT
CATSRDRASSNQPQHF
>-|-|TRBJ1-1|TRBV7-2
TGTGCCAGCAGCTCAGCCCCGAACACTGGAGCTTTCTTT
CASSSAPNTGAFF
>-|-|TRBJ2-1|TRBV29-1
TGCAGCAGTCCCGGGACGCCCTTGCTGAACAATGAGCAGTTCTTC
CSSPGTPLLNNEQFF
>few|TRBD2|TRBJ2-5|TRBV19
TGTGCCAGTAGTATGGAAGCTAGCGGGGCCCAACAAGAGACCCAGTCCTTC
CASSMEASGAQQETQSF
>-|-|TRBJ2-7|TRBV2
TGTGCCATCAGTGATTCTAGCAGGGGTTACTCCTACGAGCAGTACTTC
CAISDSSRGYSYEQYF
>-|TRBD2|TRBJ2-7|TRBV5-1
TGCGCCAGCAGCTTGGAGGCTAGCGGGCTCTACGAGCAGTACTTC
CASSLEASGLYEQYF
>many|TRBD2|TRBJ2-2|TRBV11-2
TGTGCCAGCAGGACTAGCGGGGGTACCGGGGAGCTGTTTTTT
CASRTSGGTGELFF
>-|-|TRBJ1-5|TRBV7-2
TGTGCCAGCAGCCCACGGACATTCGGTAATCAGCCCCAGCATTTT
CASSPRTFGNQPQHF
>many|-|TRBJ1-2|TRBV30
TGTGCCTGGAGTACGGCACGAGGAGACTATGGCTACACCTTC
CAWSTARGDYGYTF
>-|-|TRBJ1-2|TRBV25-1
TGTGCCAGCAGTGCTAGGTCCACAGGGATCTATGGCTACACCTTC
CASSARSTGIYGYTF
>many|TRBD2|TRBJ2-7|TRBV12-3/TRBV12-4
TGTGCCAGCAGTTTAGCAGACTTCTCCGGACTAGCGGGGTTCTACGAGCAGTACTTC
CASSLADFSGLAGFYEQYF
>many|TRBD1|TRBJ2-2|TRBV6-5
TGTGCCAGCAGACGGGACAGGATGAACACCGGGGAGCTGTTTTTT
CASRRDRMNTGELFF
>many|-|TRBJ2-1|TRBV7-2
TGTGCCAGCAGCTCCAATCCGGGACGGTACAATGAGCAGTTCTTC
CASSSNPGRYNEQFF
>many|-|TRBJ1-5|TRBV4-1
TGCGCCAGCAGCGAACGCTTAGGGAATAGCAATCAGCCCCAGCATTTT
CASSERLGNSNQPQHF
>many|TRBD2|TRBJ2-5|TRBV11-3
TGTGCCAGCAGCCCCGGGGGGGCTACCGGGGAGACCCAGTACTTC
CASSPGGATGETQYF
>many|-|TRBJ2-1|TRBV29-1
TGCAGCGTTGACTTCGCTAGTCTTGGCAATGAGCAGTTCTTC
CSVDFASLGNEQFF
>-|-|TRBJ2-3|TRBV24-1
TGTGCCACCAGTGATTCGCGTACGCAGTATTTT
CATSDSRTQYF
>-|-|TRBJ1-2|TRBV6-5
TGTGCCAGCAGTGATCTCGGCCCAGGGTCTCTTAACTATGGCTACACCTTC
CASSDLGPGSLNYGYTF
>few|-|TRBJ1-5|TRBV5-6
TGTGCCAGCAGCTTTGCGGGGCACGGCAATCAGCCCCAGCATTTT
CASSFAGHGNQPQHF
>-|TRBD2|TRBJ2-1|TRBV20-1
TGCTCTGGGGGGGGGGACTTGTCCTACACTGAGCAGTTCTTC
CSGGGDLSYTEQFF
>many|TRBD1|TRBJ2-5|TRBV20-1
TGCAGTGCTTGGACAGGGGGCACGGAGACCCAGTACTTC
CSAWTGGTETQYF
>-|-|TRBJ2-3|TRBV5-4
TGTGCCAGCAGGGGGGGAGAGCCTAGCACAGATACGCAGTATTTT
CASRGGEPSTDTQYF
>-|-|TRBJ2-7|TRBV5-1
TGCGCCAGCAGATCCTGGCAGGGTCGCGACGAGCAGTACTTC
CASRSWQGRDEQYF
>-|TRBD1|TRBJ2-7|TRBV10-3
TGTGCCATCAGTCAGGGGGCCCTCTACGAGCAGTACTTC
CAISQGALYEQYF
>once|-|TRBJ1-6|TRBV6-4
TGTGCCAGCAGTGACAGCGGTAATTCACCCCTCCACTTT
CASSDSGNSPLHF
>many|-|TRBJ2-7|TRBV4-3
TGCGCCAGCAGCCAAGCCGAGATTCCTGCCTACGAGCAGTACTTC
CASSQAEIPAYEQYF
>many|-|TRBJ1-5|TRBV2
TGTGCCAGCAGTCTGGGTCTTCTAGCAAATCAGCCCCAGCATTTT
CASSLGLLANQPQHF
>many|TRBD1|TRBJ2-7|TRBV19
TGTGCCAGTAGTGTGACAGGGGTAACCTACGAGCAGTACTTC
CASSVTGVTYEQYF